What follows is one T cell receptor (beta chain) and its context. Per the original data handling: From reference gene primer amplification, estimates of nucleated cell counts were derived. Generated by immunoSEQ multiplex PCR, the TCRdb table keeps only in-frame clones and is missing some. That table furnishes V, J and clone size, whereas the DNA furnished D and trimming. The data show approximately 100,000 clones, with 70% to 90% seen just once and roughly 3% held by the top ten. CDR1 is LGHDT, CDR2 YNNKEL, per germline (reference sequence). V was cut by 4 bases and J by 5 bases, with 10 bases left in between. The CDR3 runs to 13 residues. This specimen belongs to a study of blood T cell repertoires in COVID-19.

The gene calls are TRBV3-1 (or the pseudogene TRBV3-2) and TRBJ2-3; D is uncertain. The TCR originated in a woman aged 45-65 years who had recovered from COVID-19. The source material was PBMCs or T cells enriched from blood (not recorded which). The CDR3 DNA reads TGTGCCAGCAGCCTAGAAGTAGTAGATACGCAGTATTTT. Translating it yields CASSLEVVDTQYF.